These T cell receptor beta chains were read from a single sample in a study of T cell responses to AZD1222 COVID-19 vaccine. The data were produced by immunoSEQ multiplex PCR, yet TCRdb's version contains in-frame clones alone and is incomplete. The sample has 120,000 to 150,000 clones; about 93% are singletons. Sequenced material: peripheral blood, taken on day 0 of MenACWY control vaccination. The receptor source for this set is an adult in good health. CDR3s include the opening cysteine and the closing phenylalanine or tryptophan. D genes are given only for firm matches. Size is omitted from some rows. Given values are once, few, many or a class for expanded clones.

clone size: once
V gene: TRBV3-1/TRBV3-2
J gene: TRBJ2-3
D gene: NA
CDR3 protein: CASSPTWGPSTDTQYF
CDR3 DNA: TGTGCCAGCAGCCCGACGTGGGGTCCTAGTACAGATACGCAGTATTTT

clone size: NA
V gene: TRBV5-4
J gene: TRBJ1-1
D gene: TRBD1
CDR3 protein: CASSRDRDSAEAFF
CDR3 DNA: TGTGCCAGCAGCAGAGACAGGGATTCCGCTGAAGCTTTCTTT

clone size: NA
V gene: TRBV7-2
J gene: TRBJ2-1
D gene: NA
CDR3 protein: CASSLEALAYNEQFF
CDR3 DNA: TGTGCCAGCAGCTTAGAGGCTCTAGCTTACAATGAGCAGTTCTTC

clone size: NA
V gene: TRBV12-5
J gene: TRBJ2-1
D gene: NA
CDR3 protein: CASGLVLQGSDNEQFF
CDR3 DNA: TGTGCTAGTGGTTTGGTTCTGCAGGGGTCCGACAATGAGCAGTTCTTC

clone size: NA
V gene: TRBV2
J gene: TRBJ2-7
D gene: NA
CDR3 protein: CASRASGTEEQYF
CDR3 DNA: TGTGCCAGCAGGGCGTCAGGGACGGAAGAGCAGTACTTC

clone size: once
V gene: TRBV24-1
J gene: TRBJ2-1
D gene: NA
CDR3 protein: CATSDFPQGSYNEQFF
CDR3 DNA: TGTGCCACCAGTGATTTTCCCCAGGGCTCCTACAATGAGCAGTTCTTC

clone size: NA
V gene: TRBV7-3
J gene: TRBJ1-1
D gene: NA
CDR3 protein: CASSFKDNTEAFF
CDR3 DNA: TGTGCCAGCAGCTTCAAGGATAACACTGAAGCTTTCTTT

clone size: NA
V gene: TRBV2
J gene: TRBJ2-1
D gene: NA
CDR3 protein: CASNGVRYNEQFF
CDR3 DNA: TGTGCCAGCAATGGAGTTCGGTACAATGAGCAGTTCTTC

clone size: few
V gene: TRBV6-5
J gene: TRBJ2-7
D gene: NA
CDR3 protein: CASSLDQASSYEQYF
CDR3 DNA: TGTGCCAGCAGCCTGGACCAGGCGAGCTCCTACGAGCAGTACTTC

clone size: NA
V gene: TRBV28
J gene: TRBJ2-3
D gene: NA
CDR3 protein: CASSLSGTDTQYF
CDR3 DNA: TGTGCCAGCAGTTTAAGCGGGACAGATACGCAGTATTTT

clone size: NA
V gene: TRBV27
J gene: TRBJ2-2
D gene: TRBD1
CDR3 protein: CASSWTGGIAGELFF
CDR3 DNA: TGTGCCAGCAGTTGGACAGGGGGGATCGCCGGGGAGCTGTTTTTT

clone size: NA
V gene: TRBV29-1
J gene: TRBJ1-5
D gene: TRBD1
CDR3 protein: CSVRQGPAAGPQHF
CDR3 DNA: TGCAGCGTACGACAGGGCCCTGCCGCTGGGCCCCAGCATTTT

clone size: NA
V gene: TRBV11-2
J gene: TRBJ2-4
D gene: NA
CDR3 protein: CASSLLSGEAKNIQYF
CDR3 DNA: TGTGCCAGCAGCTTATTATCAGGGGAGGCCAAAAACATTCAGTACTTC

clone size: NA
V gene: TRBV4-2
J gene: TRBJ1-5
D gene: TRBD1
CDR3 protein: CASSQPDRANQPQHF
CDR3 DNA: TGTGCCAGCAGCCAACCGGACAGGGCAAATCAGCCCCAGCATTTT

clone size: many
V gene: TRBV5-4
J gene: TRBJ1-2
D gene: TRBD1
CDR3 protein: CASSSGQAHGYTF
CDR3 DNA: TGTGCCAGCAGCTCAGGACAGGCCCATGGCTACACCTTC

clone size: NA
V gene: TRBV9
J gene: TRBJ1-2
D gene: TRBD1
CDR3 protein: CASSPGQGALYGYTF
CDR3 DNA: TGTGCCAGCAGCCCAGGACAGGGGGCCCTCTATGGCTACACCTTC

clone size: NA
V gene: TRBV6-2/TRBV6-3
J gene: TRBJ2-6
D gene: NA
CDR3 protein: CASSPWGVNGANVLTF
CDR3 DNA: TGTGCCAGCAGTCCCTGGGGGGTGAATGGGGCCAACGTCCTGACTTTC

clone size: NA
V gene: TRBV2
J gene: TRBJ1-5
D gene: NA
CDR3 protein: CASSPGGGWGNQPQHF
CDR3 DNA: TGTGCCAGCAGTCCTGGCGGGGGGTGGGGCAATCAGCCCCAGCATTTT

clone size: NA
V gene: TRBV19
J gene: TRBJ1-5
D gene: NA
CDR3 protein: CASSIQTVGNQPQHF
CDR3 DNA: TGTGCCAGTAGTATTCAGACCGTGGGAAATCAGCCCCAGCATTTT

clone size: NA
V gene: TRBV4-1
J gene: TRBJ2-7
D gene: TRBD2
CDR3 protein: CASSLGLGGTNEQYF
CDR3 DNA: TGCGCCAGCAGCCTGGGACTAGGTGGGACTAACGAGCAGTACTTC

clone size: NA
V gene: TRBV2
J gene: TRBJ2-7
D gene: TRBD2
CDR3 protein: CASSVHSGTTYEQYF
CDR3 DNA: TGTGCCAGCAGTGTACATAGCGGGACGACCTACGAGCAGTACTTC

clone size: NA
V gene: TRBV10-1
J gene: TRBJ2-1
D gene: TRBD1
CDR3 protein: CASSPGQSGVGQFF
CDR3 DNA: TGCGCCAGCAGCCCGGGACAGTCTGGTGTCGGGCAGTTCTTC

clone size: NA
V gene: TRBV3-1/TRBV3-2
J gene: TRBJ2-1
D gene: NA
CDR3 protein: CASRRAGSSYNEQFF
CDR3 DNA: TGTGCCAGCAGAAGGGCAGGTAGCTCCTACAATGAGCAGTTCTTC

clone size: NA
V gene: TRBV12-3/TRBV12-4
J gene: TRBJ1-3
D gene: NA
CDR3 protein: CAGSSSSGNTIYF
CDR3 DNA: TGTGCCGGAAGTTCTAGCTCTGGAAACACCATATATTTT

clone size: NA
V gene: TRBV3-1/TRBV3-2
J gene: TRBJ1-2
D gene: NA
CDR3 protein: CASSPREANYGYTF
CDR3 DNA: TGTGCCAGCAGCCCCAGGGAGGCTAACTATGGCTACACCTTC

clone size: NA
V gene: TRBV2
J gene: TRBJ2-7
D gene: TRBD1
CDR3 protein: CASNDRTGGSEQYF
CDR3 DNA: TGTGCCAGCAATGACAGGACAGGGGGGTCCGAGCAGTACTTC

clone size: NA
V gene: TRBV27
J gene: TRBJ1-1
D gene: NA
CDR3 protein: CASSLRPPGEMNTEAFF
CDR3 DNA: TGTGCCAGCAGTTTACGACCTCCGGGGGAAATGAACACTGAAGCTTTCTTT

clone size: NA
V gene: TRBV5-1
J gene: TRBJ2-1
D gene: NA
CDR3 protein: CASSLLWGVHSYNEQFF
CDR3 DNA: TGCGCCAGCAGCCTCCTATGGGGGGTCCACTCCTACAATGAGCAGTTCTTC

clone size: NA
V gene: TRBV2
J gene: TRBJ2-7
D gene: NA
CDR3 protein: CASSELGGAPYEQYF
CDR3 DNA: TGTGCCAGCAGTGAATTGGGGGGGGCCCCCTACGAGCAGTACTTC

clone size: few
V gene: TRBV2
J gene: TRBJ2-2
D gene: NA
CDR3 protein: CASSETQGSGELFF
CDR3 DNA: TGTGCCAGCAGTGAAACCCAGGGCTCGGGGGAGCTGTTTTTT

clone size: NA
V gene: TRBV10-3
J gene: TRBJ2-7
D gene: TRBD1
CDR3 protein: CAIMGGQDHEQYF
CDR3 DNA: TGTGCCATCATGGGCGGACAGGACCACGAGCAGTACTTC

clone size: NA
V gene: TRBV24-1
J gene: TRBJ2-5
D gene: NA
CDR3 protein: CATSDWDQETQYF
CDR3 DNA: TGTGCCACCAGTGACTGGGATCAAGAGACCCAGTACTTC

clone size: once
V gene: TRBV4-2
J gene: TRBJ1-1
D gene: NA
CDR3 protein: CASSQLGRGNTEAFF
CDR3 DNA: TGTGCCAGCAGCCAACTAGGGCGGGGGAACACTGAAGCTTTCTTT

clone size: NA
V gene: TRBV10-3
J gene: TRBJ1-1
D gene: NA
CDR3 protein: CAISREWSTEAFF
CDR3 DNA: TGTGCCATCAGCCGTGAATGGAGCACTGAAGCTTTCTTT

clone size: NA
V gene: TRBV7-9
J gene: TRBJ2-7
D gene: NA
CDR3 protein: CASRSGYEQYF
CDR3 DNA: TGTGCCAGCAGAAGCGGCTACGAGCAGTACTTC

clone size: NA
V gene: TRBV19
J gene: TRBJ2-5
D gene: NA
CDR3 protein: CASTTVIGGTQYF
CDR3 DNA: TGTGCCAGTACCACGGTTATCGGGGGGACCCAGTACTTC

clone size: NA
V gene: TRBV18
J gene: TRBJ2-7
D gene: NA
CDR3 protein: CASSLRGGPNEQYF
CDR3 DNA: TGTGCCAGCTCACTCAGGGGGGGCCCCAACGAGCAGTACTTC

clone size: NA
V gene: TRBV28
J gene: TRBJ1-4
D gene: NA
CDR3 protein: CASRSPGASEKLFF
CDR3 DNA: TGTGCCAGCAGATCCCCGGGGGCAAGTGAAAAACTGTTTTTT

clone size: NA
V gene: TRBV3-1/TRBV3-2
J gene: TRBJ2-7
D gene: TRBD2
CDR3 protein: CASSRGLLTYEQYF
CDR3 DNA: TGTGCCAGCAGCCGGGGACTACTAACCTACGAGCAGTACTTC

clone size: once
V gene: TRBV10-3
J gene: TRBJ2-5
D gene: NA
CDR3 protein: CAIKASGETQYF
CDR3 DNA: TGTGCCATCAAAGCTTCGGGGGAGACCCAGTACTTC

clone size: NA
V gene: TRBV9
J gene: TRBJ1-2
D gene: NA
CDR3 protein: CASSLSRTAIYGYTF
CDR3 DNA: TGTGCCAGCAGCCTATCTAGGACAGCCATTTATGGCTACACCTTC

clone size: NA
V gene: TRBV19
J gene: TRBJ1-4
D gene: NA
CDR3 protein: CASSTGFREKLFF
CDR3 DNA: TGTGCCAGTAGTACAGGGTTTCGGGAAAAACTGTTTTTT

clone size: once
V gene: TRBV20-1
J gene: TRBJ1-1
D gene: TRBD1
CDR3 protein: CSARDRQVAFF
CDR3 DNA: TGCAGTGCTAGGGACAGGCAAGTAGCTTTCTTT

clone size: NA
V gene: TRBV6-5
J gene: TRBJ1-1
D gene: NA
CDR3 protein: CASSYSDSSTEAFF
CDR3 DNA: TGTGCCAGCAGTTACAGCGACAGCAGCACTGAAGCTTTCTTT

clone size: NA
V gene: TRBV2
J gene: TRBJ1-2
D gene: TRBD1
CDR3 protein: CASRAGGMNYGYTF
CDR3 DNA: TGTGCCAGCCGGGCAGGGGGCATGAACTATGGCTACACCTTC

clone size: NA
V gene: TRBV10-1
J gene: TRBJ1-5
D gene: NA
CDR3 protein: CASSDPGQPQHF
CDR3 DNA: TGCGCCAGCAGTGATCCGGGCCAGCCCCAGCATTTT

clone size: NA
V gene: TRBV30
J gene: TRBJ2-3
D gene: NA
CDR3 protein: CAGRGRDTQYF
CDR3 DNA: TGTGCGGGTCGTGGGAGGGATACGCAGTATTTT

clone size: NA
V gene: TRBV6-5
J gene: TRBJ2-3
D gene: TRBD2
CDR3 protein: CASSYIAGGTDTQYF
CDR3 DNA: TGTGCCAGCAGCTATATAGCGGGCGGCACAGATACGCAGTATTTT

clone size: NA
V gene: TRBV7-2
J gene: TRBJ2-7
D gene: NA
CDR3 protein: CASSLARTAAYEQYF
CDR3 DNA: TGTGCCAGCAGCTTAGCTAGGACAGCTGCCTACGAGCAGTACTTC

clone size: NA
V gene: TRBV5-1
J gene: TRBJ2-5
D gene: TRBD2
CDR3 protein: CASSLPPGGGAQETQYF
CDR3 DNA: TGCGCCAGCAGCTTGCCCCCCGGCGGGGGGGCTCAAGAGACCCAGTACTTC

clone size: NA
V gene: TRBV5-5
J gene: TRBJ1-1
D gene: TRBD1
CDR3 protein: CASRPVTGPFDTEAFF
CDR3 DNA: TGTGCCAGCAGACCAGTGACAGGGCCCTTCGACACTGAAGCTTTCTTT

clone size: NA
V gene: TRBV5-1
J gene: TRBJ2-3
D gene: TRBD2
CDR3 protein: CASSYGGDPLADTQYF
CDR3 DNA: TGCGCCAGCAGCTACGGGGGGGACCCGTTGGCAGATACGCAGTATTTT

clone size: NA
V gene: TRBV19
J gene: TRBJ1-5
D gene: TRBD1
CDR3 protein: CASSARQGATNQPQHF
CDR3 DNA: TGTGCCAGTAGTGCCCGACAGGGGGCCACCAATCAGCCCCAGCATTTT

clone size: NA
V gene: TRBV9
J gene: TRBJ2-7
D gene: TRBD1
CDR3 protein: CASSVDRGHEQYF
CDR3 DNA: TGTGCCAGCAGCGTGGACAGGGGTCACGAGCAGTACTTC

clone size: NA
V gene: TRBV11-2
J gene: TRBJ2-5
D gene: TRBD2
CDR3 protein: CASSRGGAGLLGETQYF
CDR3 DNA: TGTGCCAGCAGCCGAGGAGGAGCGGGATTACTTGGGGAGACCCAGTACTTC

clone size: NA
V gene: TRBV18
J gene: TRBJ1-5
D gene: TRBD1
CDR3 protein: CASSPLTGQQPQHF
CDR3 DNA: TGTGCCAGCTCACCTCTGACAGGGCAGCAGCCCCAGCATTTT

clone size: NA
V gene: TRBV9
J gene: TRBJ2-7
D gene: TRBD1
CDR3 protein: CASSVGGTGSYEQYF
CDR3 DNA: TGTGCCAGCAGCGTAGGGGGGACAGGGTCCTACGAGCAGTACTTC

clone size: NA
V gene: TRBV5-1
J gene: TRBJ2-4
D gene: TRBD1
CDR3 protein: CASSLGWQGALAKNIQYF
CDR3 DNA: TGCGCCAGCAGCTTGGGGTGGCAGGGGGCTTTAGCCAAAAACATTCAGTACTTC

clone size: NA
V gene: TRBV19
J gene: TRBJ1-5
D gene: NA
CDR3 protein: CASSLRSNQPQHF
CDR3 DNA: TGTGCCAGTAGCCTCCGGAGCAATCAGCCCCAGCATTTT